The clone carrying this T cell receptor beta chain was seen at least ten times. For Graves' hyperthyroidism to be stable, ophthalmopathy could not progress within 18 months. Extraction of PBMCs used 8 to 10 ml of fresh peripheral blood. The CDR3 is made up of 14 amino acids. CDR1 and CDR2 from the germline V gene are GTSNPN and SVGIG (reference sequence). V gave up 1 base and J gave up 7 bases, with 16 bases separating them. The sample originates from a study of T cells in Graves' hyperthyroidism and ophthalmopathy. Regions amplified from RNA transcripts were the TCR beta CDR3 regions. The study used the HTBI primer set for a first-round RT-PCR of the TCR CDR3. TCRdb re-called the multiplex PCR reads through MiXCR, storing one row per CDR3 protein. In the table there are about 560,000 distinct CDR3 sequences, around 15% of which are singletons.

The V gene is TRBV30, the J gene TRBJ2-5; D is tentatively TRBD1 or TRBD2 (5 bases each). This receptor was identified in a woman between 18 and 29 years old with Graves' hyperthyroidism. Sequenced input: blood. The CDR3 DNA reads TGTGCCTGGAGTGAAACAGGAGGATCGAGGACCCAGTACTTC. Amino acid sequence: CAWSETGGSRTQYF.